Each of the 20 T cell receptor beta chains below was sequenced from the same sample in a study of regulatory T cells in long-lasting Graves disease. Combining iRepertoire HTBI primers with Arm-PCR of CDR3 regions, the authors built TCR beta libraries. TCRdb reprocessed the multiplex PCR reads via MiXCR and lists one record per CDR3 protein. Found here are about 530,000 distinct CDR3 sequences, around 16% of them singletons; the top ten hold around 25%. Time point given: newly diagnosed GD, antithyroid drugs for less than 3 months. After RNA was extracted from PBMCs, the TCR library was made from it. These data also featured in a second study, about T cells in Graves' hyperthyroidism and ophthalmopathy.

Sample: peripheral blood mononuclear cells (PBMCs), taken at new diagnosis, from a patient treated with antithyroid drugs. Source of these receptors: a woman in her forties or fifties with Graves disease.

V and J are TRBV7-9 and TRBJ1-5, with D hard to call. Germline assignment: CDR1 SEHNR and CDR2 FQNEAQ (reference sequence). This CDR3 has 14 amino acids. Trimming removed 0 bases at V and 9 bases at J, with 12 bases between. CDR3 residues: CASSLASPPGPQHF. For the CDR3, the DNA is TGTGCCAGCAGCTTAGCGAGCCCGCCCGGGCCCCAGCATTTT.

This clonotype showed up many times. The genes are TRBV12-3 or TRBV12-4 and TRBJ1-2, with D possibly matching TRBD1 (6 bases). V was clipped by 5 bases and J by 7 bases, with 14 bases between them. The CDR3 has 13 residues. The CDR3 is CASSRDNRGGYTF. CDR3 coding DNA: TGTGCCAGCAGTCGGGACAACCGAGGTGGCTACACCTTC.

This clonotype occurred many times. The chain recombines TRBV28 with TRBJ1-1; D is unresolved. The V end was cut by 4 bases, the J end by 3 bases, with 9 bases between. There are 13 residues in the CDR3. Germline V gene sequence: CDR1 MDHEN, CDR2 SYDVKM. CDR3 DNA sequence: TGTGCCAGCAGTTCCCCCACGTACACTGAAGCTTTCTTT. The encoded protein is CASSSPTYTEAFF.

This clonotype was seen a handful of times. The chain recombines TRBV6-2 or TRBV6-3 with TRBJ1-5; D perhaps matches TRBD1 (6 bases). CDR1 and CDR2 (germline): MNHEY, SVGEGT. This CDR3 contains 16 residues. Trimming pared 5 bases from V and 2 bases from J, leaving 16 bases between. CDR3 DNA sequence: TGTGCCAGCAGTGAATGGGGGGCCGAGGGCAATCAGCCCCAGCATTTT. Protein sequence: CASSEWGAEGNQPQHF.

The J gene is TRBJ2-1, the V gene TRBV6-2 or TRBV6-3; 9 bases fit TRBD2. V dropped 3 bases and J dropped 3; count of bases not matched to a gene: 3. Germline V CDR1 and CDR2: MNHEY, SVGEGT. This CDR3 is 15 amino acids long. Here the CDR3 DNA reads TGTGCCAGCAGTTATTCAGCGGGAGGCTACAATGAGCAGTTCTTC. This encodes CASSYSAGGYNEQFF.

This clonotype was recorded at least ten times. The rearrangement uses TRBV27 and TRBJ1-4, with 9 bases lining up with TRBD1. The CDR3 is made up of 15 amino acids. J was trimmed by 6 bases and V by 5 bases; bases with no gene match: 7. Germline CDR1 reads MNHEY; CDR2 reads SMNVEV (reference sequence). This CDR3 is CASSPTGGRYEKLFF. CDR3 in DNA: TGTGCCAGCAGTCCAACAGGGGGCCGTTATGAAAAACTGTTTTTT. Complete variable domain (other parts from reference TRBV27 and TRBJ1-4): EAQVTQNPRYLITVTGKKLTVTCSQNMNHEYMSWYRQDPGLGLRQIYYSMNVEVTDKGDVPEGYKVSRKEKRNFPLILESPSPNQTSLYFCASSPTGGRYEKLFFGSGTQLSVL.

This clonotype was counted many times. This sequence joins TRBV4-1 and TRBJ1-6; the D is unclear. Germline values: CDR1 MGHRA, CDR2 YSYEKL. V dropped 0 bases and J dropped 9 bases, with 6 bases sitting between them. This CDR3 is built from 13 residues. CDR3 bases: TGCGCCAGCAGCCAAGAATTCGGTTCACCCCTCCACTTT. Its protein product is CASSQEFGSPLHF.

This clonotype was seen many times. The chain is built from TRBV7-9 and TRBJ1-1; possibly TRBD1 for D (6 bases). This CDR3 contains 14 residues. Trimming cost V 5 bases and J 6 bases, with 16 bases left between them. Germline V gene data show CDR1 as SEHNR and CDR2 as FQNEAQ (reference sequence). CDR3 DNA sequence: TGTGCCAGCAGCACACAGGGCAGTGGCTCTGAAGCTTTCTTT. This codes for CASSTQGSGSEAFF.

This clonotype was observed at least ten times. V is TRBV7-9 and J is TRBJ2-2; TRBD2 is a possible D gene (7 bases). V was shortened by 6 bases and J by 4 bases, with 15 bases between the two germline ends. Germline CDR1 reads SEHNR; CDR2 reads FQNEAQ (reference sequence). There are 15 residues in the CDR3. CDR3 in DNA: TGTGCCAGCAGGACCGGGGGGCCCGGCACCGGGGAGCTGTTTTTT. Protein sequence: CASRTGGPGTGELFF.

The sample holds many counts of this clonotype. CDR3 amino acids: CASSHETSGVPDTQYF. The CDR3 coding sequence is TGTGCCAGCAGCCATGAGACTAGCGGGGTCCCAGATACGCAGTATTTT. The chain couples TRBV3-1 to TRBJ2-3; 11 bases align to TRBD2. Germline V gene lookup returns CDR1 LGHDT and CDR2 YNNKEL (reference sequence). CDR3 length equals 16 residues. Germline trimming cut 3 bases from V and 4 bases from J; bases unmatched to any gene: 6.

There are many counts of this clonotype. This chain links TRBV28 with TRBJ2-1; 8 bases map to TRBD1. Germline CDR1 MDHEN, CDR2 SYDVKM. The junction had 4 bases not matched to a gene; V was cut back by 6 bases and J by 0 bases. The CDR3 is made up of 15 amino acids. CDR3 nucleotide sequence: TGTGCCAGCAGAGTTACAGGGGGCTCCTACAATGAGCAGTTCTTC. This codes for CASRVTGGSYNEQFF.

This clonotype was found a few times. The chain recombines TRBV27 with TRBJ2-3, with 8 bases lining up with TRBD2. The J segment lost 6 bases and the V segment lost 6 bases, leaving 17 bases of the junction unmatched. Germline CDR1 MNHEY, CDR2 SMNVEV (reference sequence). The CDR3 runs to 17 residues. Written as DNA, the CDR3 is TGTGCCAGCAGCCCCGTCGGGTCGGGGGGGCCAGGGGATACGCAGTATTTT. Translation gives CASSPVGSGGPGDTQYF.

Many counts were recorded for this clonotype. In DNA form, the CDR3 reads TGTGCCAGCAGCTTAGATTGGACCTACGAGCAGTACTTC. Protein product: CASSLDWTYEQYF. The chain combines TRBV7-6 with TRBJ2-7, with D uncertain. V was cut by 1 base and J by 2 bases, with 6 bases left in between. Germline V gene sequence: CDR1 SGHVS, CDR2 FNYEAQ. This CDR3 has 13 residues.

Ten or more counts support this clonotype. J is TRBJ2-7 and V is TRBV10-3, with D possibly being TRBD2 (5 bases). Germline-derived CDR1 and CDR2 are ENHRY and SYGVKD. There are 16 residues in the CDR3. Trimming removed 4 bases from V and 3 bases from J, with 19 bases in between. The DNA for the CDR3 is TGTGCCATCAGTGGCCCCGACGAGGGTGCAGACTACGAGCAGTACTTC. Translating it yields CAISGPDEGADYEQYF.

A few counts support this clonotype. The V gene is TRBV3-1, the J gene TRBJ2-1; D may be TRBD2 (5 bases). This CDR3 region has 12 residues. CDR1 and CDR2 (germline): LGHDT, YNNKEL (reference sequence). Trimming took 4 bases from V and 12 from J, leaving 13 bases between them. CDR3 DNA: TGTGCCAGCAGCCCCGGGGAGAACATGCAGTTCTTC. It yields the protein CASSPGENMQFF.

Comment on this clonotype: A far larger clone differs by one base, so this is likely a read error. V usage is TRBV28 and J usage is TRBJ2-3; D perhaps matches TRBD2 (6 bases). The J call may not be correct, given that the DNA end is closer to TRBJ2-7. CDR1 and CDR2 from the germline V gene are MDHEN and SYDVKM. The CDR3 has 14 amino acids. Written as DNA, the CDR3 is TGTGCCAGCCGTCCGAGGCGGGGATCTGACGAGCAGTACTTC. Translated: CASRPRRGSDEQYF.

J is TRBJ2-7 and V is TRBV3-1; D gene unclear. Trimming left V 0 bases short and J 3 bases short, with 9 bases between. Germline CDR1 is LGHDT and CDR2 is YNNKEL (reference sequence). This CDR3 contains 14 residues. DNA for the CDR3: TGTGCCAGCAGCCAAGATGGGCGCGACTACGAGCAGTACTTC. Translating gives CASSQDGRDYEQYF.

In the case of this clonotype: A read error may explain this, as a much larger clone is one base away. The CDR3 carries no conserved terminal phenylalanine or tryptophan, so it likely arises from a read error. The chain recombines TRBV5-5 with TRBJ1-2; maybe TRBD1 (5 bases). CDR3 length: 13 residues. The germline gives CDR1 SGHKS, CDR2 YYEKEE (reference sequence). The V end was cut by 2 bases, the J end by 8 bases, with 13 bases between. The CDR3 is CASSLVGGAGYTL. CDR3 DNA sequence: TGTGCCAGCAGCTTAGTTGGGGGAGCAGGCTACACCCTC.

This clonotype was picked up many times. The V call is TRBV2, the J call TRBJ2-5; TRBD1 aligns across 8 bases. The CDR3 runs 14 residues. The ends lost 6 bases at V and 2 bases at J; junction bases unmatched: 5. Germline values: CDR1 SNHLY, CDR2 FYNNEI. The CDR3 DNA reads as TGTGCCAGCAGCCACAGGGGGGTTCAAGAGACCCAGTACTTC. This gives the protein CASSHRGVQETQYF.

The chain carries TRBV7-2 and TRBJ1-1; TRBD1 is a possible D gene (5 bases). V was shortened by 4 bases and J by 8 bases, with 14 bases between the two germline ends. In germline, CDR1 is SGHTA, CDR2 FQGNSA. The CDR3 is made up of 13 amino acids. CDR3 bases: TGTGCCAGCAGCTCCCAGGGTAATAGAGAAGCTTTCTTT. This gives the protein CASSSQGNREAFF.